Each of the 14 T cell receptor beta chains below was sequenced from the same sample in a study of blood T cell repertoires in COVID-19. Profiled with immunoSEQ multiplex PCR; TCRdb holds only in-frame clones, not every one. The sample contains hundreds of thousands of clones, approximately 87% of which appear only once. The specimen sequenced was PBMCs or T cells enriched from blood (not recorded which). All receptors come from a woman in her fifties or sixties in a cohort exposed to, infected with or recovered from COVID-19 (not recorded which).

V gene TRBV12-5 combines with J gene TRBJ2-3, with D tentatively TRBD1 (5 bases). Trimming removed 5 bases from V and 4 bases from J, with 19 bases in between. The CDR3 sequence is 16 residues long. Looked up from germline, CDR1 is LGHNT and CDR2 is FRNRAP. This CDR3 reads CASGPAPVRVADTQYF. The CDR3 DNA is TGTGCTAGTGGTCCTGCCCCCGTCAGGGTAGCAGATACGCAGTATTTT.

The rearrangement uses TRBV18 and TRBJ1-6; the D is unclear. CDR3 length: 15 residues. Germline V gene sequence: CDR1 KGHSH, CDR2 LQKENI. V lost 1 base, J lost 10 bases, and 14 bases lay in between. The CDR3 reads CASSPRDTSNSPLHF. The CDR3 coding sequence is TGTGCCAGCTCACCACGCGACACCTCCAACTCACCCCTCCACTTT.

The chain combines TRBV6-6 with TRBJ1-2; possible D gene TRBD1, 6 bases. Germline V gives CDR1 MNHNY, CDR2 SVGAGI (reference sequence). Trimming cost V 6 bases and J 5 bases, with 10 bases left between them. The CDR3 runs 12 residues. This CDR3 is CASRDTGYGYTF. Here the CDR3 DNA reads TGTGCCAGCAGAGATACAGGGTATGGCTACACCTTC.

CDR3 nucleotides: TGTGCCAGCAGCCAGAGCGAGACTCGGGGGACGCGGAGAGAGACCCAGTACTTC. Amino acid sequence: CASSQSETRGTRRETQYF. The rearrangement joins TRBV3-1 (or the pseudogene TRBV3-2) to TRBJ2-5; TRBD2 might be the D (6 bases). Trimming removed 3 bases at V and 4 bases at J, with 24 bases between. This CDR3 region has 18 residues. The germline CDR1 and CDR2 sequences are LGHDT and YNNKEL (reference sequence).

A single count supports this clone. The chain couples TRBV11-2 to TRBJ1-1, with a tentative D call TRBD1 (5 bases). V was trimmed by 5 bases and J by 10 bases, leaving 14 bases between them. The CDR3 totals 12 residues. Germline V gene data show CDR1 as SGHAT and CDR2 as FQNNGV. CDR3 sequence: CASSPHGGRAFF. The CDR3, as DNA: TGTGCCAGCAGCCCCCATGGGGGGAGAGCTTTCTTT.

The CDR3 here is CASTGGGSPLHF. CDR3 bases: TGTGCCAGCACCGGTGGGGGCTCACCCCTCCACTTT. The rearrangement uses TRBV28 and TRBJ1-6, with D possibly TRBD1 on 6 matching bases. The CDR3 totals 12 residues. CDR1 MDHEN and CDR2 SYDVKM come from the germline V gene. Between the trimmed V and J ends, which lost 7 bases and 10 bases, there was a span of 11 bases.

This chain uses TRBV5-4 with TRBJ2-5; 10 positions match TRBD2. V lost 4 bases to trimming and J lost 2 bases; unmatched junction nucleotides: 5. CDR1 is SGHNT and CDR2 is YYREEE in the germline V gene (reference sequence). The CDR3 has 15 amino acids. The CDR3 nucleotides are TGTGCCAGCAGCCCTAGCGGGGGTTTGCAAGAGACCCAGTACTTC. As protein: CASSPSGGLQETQYF. Full variable domain (outside the CDR3, taken from reference TRBV5-4 and TRBJ2-5): ETGVTQSPTHLIKTRGQQVTLRCSSQSGHNTVSWYQQALGQGPQFIFQYYREEENGRGNFPPRFSGLQFPNYSSELNVNALELDDSALYLCASSPSGGLQETQYFGPGTRLLVL.

This sequence joins TRBV7-2 and TRBJ1-2, with TRBD1 matching over 12 bases. With 2 bases clipped from V and 1 base from J, the junction kept 8 bases outside the gene matches. The V gene's germline CDR1 is SGHTA and CDR2 FQGNSA. The CDR3 is 18 residues long. The CDR3 coding sequence is TGTGCCAGCAGCTTAAATCGGGACAGGGGGCTCCTTAACTATGGCTACACCTTC. Translation: CASSLNRDRGLLNYGYTF.

The V call is TRBV9, the J call TRBJ1-6; TRBD1 matches 7 bases. Germline V gene lookup returns CDR1 SGDLS and CDR2 YYNGEE. The CDR3 runs 16 residues. With 4 bases clipped from V and 5 bases from J, the junction kept 9 bases outside the gene matches. CDR3 region: CASSPSWQGDNSPLHF. CDR3 sequence (DNA): TGTGCCAGCAGCCCCTCGTGGCAGGGGGATAATTCACCCCTCCACTTT.

The chain recombines TRBV4-2 with TRBJ1-6; TRBD1 matches 9 bases. The CDR3 is 17 amino acids. With V trimmed by 4 bases and J by 4 bases, 8 bases remained unmatched. Per the germline V gene, CDR1 is LGHNA and CDR2 is YNFKEQ. The DNA for the CDR3 is TGTGCCAGCAGCCCAAGGGGGACAGGGAAATATAATTCACCCCTCCACTTT. It is translated as CASSPRGTGKYNSPLHF.

This chain links TRBV30 with TRBJ2-3; D is perhaps TRBD2 (5 bases). Looked up from germline, CDR1 is GTSNPN and CDR2 is SVGIG (reference sequence). V was shortened by 0 bases and J by 4 bases, with 8 bases between the two germline ends. This CDR3 is 13 amino acids long. The CDR3, as DNA: TGTGCCTGGAGTGTCCTAGCAGCAGATACGCAGTATTTT. Translation gives CAWSVLAADTQYF.

The rearrangement uses TRBV15 and TRBJ1-1; a weak D match, TRBD1 (6 bases). In germline, CDR1 is LNHNV, CDR2 YYDKDF (reference sequence). The V gene lost 3 bases and the J gene lost 11 bases, with 22 bases spanning the gap. This CDR3 spans 15 amino acids. The CDR3 DNA is TGTGCCACCAGCAGGGGAACAGGGCGCGCAGGTTTGGCTTTCTTT. Translated, it gives CATSRGTGRAGLAFF.

This chain uses TRBV5-1 with TRBJ2-3; 9 bases match TRBD1. Trimming took 4 bases from V and 2 from J; bases not matched to a gene: 14. The CDR3 extends over 18 amino acids. Germline V gene sequence: CDR1 SGHRS, CDR2 YFSETQ. The CDR3 DNA reads TGCGCCAGCAGCCCAACCCCCGGGACAGGGTGGGTCACAGATACGCAGTATTTT. It is translated as CASSPTPGTGWVTDTQYF. Filled out from reference TRBV5-1 and TRBJ2-3, the complete variable domain reads KAGVTQTPRYLIKTRGQQVTLSCSPISGHRSVSWYQQTPGQGLQFLFEYFSETQRNKGNFPGRFSGRQFSNSRSEMNVSTLELGDSALYLCASSPTPGTGWVTDTQYFGPGTRLTVL.

This sequence joins TRBV5-1 and TRBJ1-2; 9 positions match TRBD1. Germline values: CDR1 SGHRS, CDR2 YFSETQ. With V trimmed by 4 bases and J by 4 bases, 14 bases remained unmatched. The CDR3 consists of 17 residues. The CDR3 DNA reads TGCGCCAGCAGCAATCGGACAGGGGAAGTGGGAGGCTATGGCTACACCTTC. Protein product: CASSNRTGEVGGYGYTF.